The present entry profiles one TCR beta chain with its context. Its specific antigen is unknown. The input lacks base qualities; no much larger clone sits a single base away. The data originate from a study of T-cell memory formation after mild COVID-19 (dated by TCRdb to the early 2020s). Regarding the study in general: TCR sequence clusters from the two donors were largely donor specific. Two young, previously healthy adult volunteers made up the cohort, one male and one female. In two donors, T-cell clones that expanded and contracted after mild COVID-19 were followed by sequencing TCRalpha and TCRbeta repertoires longitudinally. Overall study outcomes, separate from this receptor: Balanced CD4/CD8 phenotypes were observed for clones contracting from day 15 to 85, whereas a bias towards CD4+ was observed for a second wave of clones expanding from day 15 to 37. Some responding clones were found in pre-infection memory, which suggests that pre-existing cross-reactive memory T cells took part in the SARS-CoV-2 response. Contracting CD4+ clones were found mainly in CM and EM memory subsets, while CD8+ clones were enriched in EMRA. Whether the second-wave clones peaking on day 37 were SARS-CoV-2 specific was not confirmed. Only two mild cases were covered by the study, and larger cohorts that include severe cases with pre-infection samples were considered necessary.

V sheds 9 bases and J sheds 7 bases, leaving 16 bases between their ends. Based on the germline V gene, the CDR1 and CDR2 sequences are MGHDK and SYGVNS. From cysteine to phenylalanine, the CDR3 is 12 amino acids long. Only the CDR3 part of the read is kept: 36 bases, read in frame from the first base. Ficoll-Paque density gradient centrifugation was used to isolate PBMCs. Sequenced using an Illumina NovaSeq 6000. TCRalpha and TCRbeta cDNA libraries were built by 5'RACE with constant-segment primers, adding sample barcodes and unique molecular identifiers. Trizol reagent was used to extract RNA from every sample. Libraries were amplified in two PCR steps, with a second sample barcode and Illumina TruSeq adapters added in the second step. Sequencing of libraries was performed on an Illumina NovaSeq with 2 x 150 bp paired-end reads. Per the original workflow: The reads were demultiplexed and collapsed into UMI-guided consensus sequences using migec v1.2.7. Using mixcr v2.1.11, UMI consensuses were aligned to TRA and TRB V and J templates and then assembled into clonotypes. Clonotypes were classified as expanded or contracted when called significant by both edgeR and NoisET, with noise models trained on biological replicates. For edgeR calls, the thresholds were a false discovery rate-adjusted p below 0.01 and a log2 fold-change of 1. PCA with hierarchical clustering of max-normalized trajectories of the 1000 most abundant clonotypes was used as exploratory dynamics analysis. The CD4 or CD8 phenotype of responding clones was assigned using the separately sequenced CD4+ and CD8+ repertoires. The public reads were reanalyzed by TCRdb: fastp trimming at Q25, MiXCR alignment, in-frame beta chains only. Entries are consolidated by CDR3 protein sequence, retaining the most common genes and DNA. The V and J calls reflect TCRdb's pipeline rather than the authors' work. The sample records around 110,000 distinct CDR3 sequences, 17% of which are singletons. The ten largest clones add up to 28% of the sample.

In this chain, TRBV25-1 is recombined with TRBJ2-7; a tentative D match to TRBD2 spans 6 bases. Sequenced: PBMCs or a T cell subset sorted from them (not recorded which). This clonotype originated in an adult woman who had mild COVID-19 (a few samples of this study predate the infection). The sample titles of this study are shuffled in the database, so cell type and time point are left out; the donor was told from shared clones. The CDR3 loop reads CASEWRVGEQYF. The DNA reads as follows: TGTGCCAGTGAGTGGAGGGTAGGGGAGCAGTACTTC.